This T cell receptor (beta chain) was recorded in a study of shared clonotypes between healthy human individuals. The donors, healthy adults who were HIV-negative, had experienced no recent acute infections or vaccinations. The assay was immunoSEQ multiplex PCR, and TCRdb's table has in-frame clones only and misses some. The sample has about 1.1 million clones, around three quarters seen once. V was pared by 4 bases and J by 1 base, with 11 bases between. Germline CDR1 and CDR2: SGHRS and YFSETQ. The CDR3 runs 15 residues. Sequenced material: memory CD4+ T cells from PBMCs. Sample subset: CD45RA-negative fraction. This chain connects TRBV5-1 to TRBJ2-2, with TRBD1 as a possible D gene (5 bases). The TCR comes from a man aged 18 to 29 in good health. Some clones in this sample may be carry-over from other donors' samples. CDR3 region: CASSPYQGNTGELFF. The CDR3, as DNA: TGCGCCAGCAGCCCTTATCAGGGGAACACCGGGGAGCTGTTTTTT.